What follows are 28 T cell receptor beta chains derived from one specimen sequenced in a study of shared clonotypes between healthy human individuals. Assay used: immunoSEQ multiplex PCR; TCRdb lists only in-frame clones, some missing. This table has 740,000 or so clones, around 73% appearing once. Sequenced sample: memory CD4+ T cells sorted from blood. Subset: CD45RA-negative fraction. The receptors come from a young woman in good health.

The V gene is TRBV5-1, the J gene TRBJ2-1; maybe TRBD2 (6 bases). The CDR3 is made up of 15 amino acids. The V gene lost 1 base and the J gene lost 5 bases, with 13 bases spanning the gap. Germline CDR1 and CDR2: SGHRS and YFSETQ. The CDR3 region is CASSLYGSGDNEQFF. In nucleotides, the CDR3 is TGCGCCAGCAGCTTGTACGGGAGCGGCGACAATGAGCAGTTCTTC.

The chain is built from TRBV7-9 and TRBJ2-1, with a tentative D call TRBD1 (6 bases). V lost 0 bases and J 2 bases, leaving 8 bases between the germline ends. The CDR3 length is 15 residues. Germline lookup yields CDR1 SEHNR and CDR2 FQNEAQ (reference sequence). CDR3 nucleotides: TGTGCCAGCAGCTTAGCGTCAGGGGCCTACAATGAGCAGTTCTTC. This codes for CASSLASGAYNEQFF.

V gene TRBV2 combines with J gene TRBJ1-1; a weak D match, TRBD1 (6 bases). This CDR3 region has 18 residues. V was pared by 0 bases and J by 0 bases, with 17 bases between. Germline V gives CDR1 SNHLY, CDR2 FYNNEI. CDR3: CASSEALGGLSVNTEAFF. The CDR3 DNA follows: TGTGCCAGCAGTGAAGCGCTAGGGGGTCTTTCGGTGAACACTGAAGCTTTCTTT.

This chain joins TRBV5-1 and TRBJ1-4; the D gene is possibly TRBD1 (6 bases). Per germline, CDR1 SGHRS and CDR2 YFSETQ. The CDR3 runs to 15 residues. V lost 2 bases to trimming and J lost 6 bases, with 14 bases between them. CDR3: CASSFDGGQDEKLFF. The CDR3 bases are TGCGCCAGCAGCTTTGATGGGGGCCAGGATGAAAAACTGTTTTTT.

This clone is a singleton in its sample. V and J are TRBV27 and TRBJ2-5; D remains ambiguous. CDR1 MNHEY and CDR2 SMNVEV come from the germline V gene (reference sequence). This CDR3 spans 13 amino acids. The ends were cut back, 6 bases at V and 0 bases at J, with 8 bases in the middle. In nucleotides, the CDR3 is TGTGCCAGCAGCCGAAAATACCAAGAGACCCAGTACTTC. Translating it yields CASSRKYQETQYF.

This clone was detected only once. The chain is built from TRBV29-1 and TRBJ2-7, with 11 bases aligning to TRBD2. Germline V gene lookup returns CDR1 SQVTM and CDR2 ANQGSEA. The CDR3 runs 14 residues. Trimming cost V 6 bases and J 5 bases; bases outside gene matches: 9. The chain's CDR3 is CSVGGTSGNHEQYF. In DNA, the CDR3 is TGCAGCGTGGGCGGGACTAGCGGAAACCACGAGCAGTACTTC.

V and J are TRBV15 and TRBJ2-5; perhaps D is TRBD1 or TRBD2 (6 bases each). The germline V gene has CDR1 LNHNV and CDR2 YYDKDF (reference sequence). CDR3 size: 16 residues. V lost 1 base and J lost 4, with 16 bases in between. The CDR3 here is CATSRGAPGAGETQYF. The CDR3 DNA follows: TGTGCCACCAGCAGAGGGGCCCCGGGGGCTGGAGAGACCCAGTACTTC.

The V gene is TRBV5-1, the J gene TRBJ1-4, with 9 positions matching TRBD1. CDR3 size: 14 residues. In germline, CDR1 is SGHRS, CDR2 YFSETQ. J gave up 8 bases and V 4 bases, and 6 bases lay outside the gene matches. The chain's CDR3 is CASSTGQGGEKLFF. Here the CDR3 DNA reads TGCGCCAGCAGCACGGGACAGGGAGGCGAAAAACTGTTTTTT.

This clone was observed many times. In the same sample, other DNA sequences code for this CDR3. This chain uses TRBV29-1 with TRBJ2-7, with unresolved D. V was clipped by 3 bases and J by 5 bases, with 11 bases between them. Germline V gene lookup returns CDR1 SQVTM and CDR2 ANQGSEA. The CDR3 extends over 12 amino acids. The CDR3 nucleotides read TGCAGCGTTGATTCCGGCAGAAACGAGCAGTACTTC. Translated: CSVDSGRNEQYF.

This rearrangement joins TRBV28 to TRBJ2-7, with no clear D. V lost 3 bases and J 6 bases, leaving 15 bases between the germline ends. The CDR3 contains 14 residues. Germline lookup yields CDR1 MDHEN and CDR2 SYDVKM. Here the CDR3 reads CASSFYLVPGEQYF. In DNA form, the CDR3 reads TGTGCCAGCAGTTTTTATTTGGTGCCGGGCGAGCAGTACTTC.

The chain is built from TRBV28 and TRBJ1-1; the match to TRBD1 covers 8 bases. J gave up 0 bases and V 5 bases, and 20 bases lay outside the gene matches. Per the germline V gene, CDR1 is MDHEN and CDR2 is SYDVKM. This CDR3 contains 20 residues. CDR3: CASSTRDRTFNPWMNTEAFF. DNA for the CDR3: TGTGCCAGCAGTACCAGGGACAGGACGTTTAATCCTTGGATGAACACTGAAGCTTTCTTT.

V is TRBV29-1 and J is TRBJ2-5; 10 bases are a match to TRBD1. V dropped 7 bases and J dropped 4; count of bases not matched to a gene: 6. The CDR3 covers 13 residues. CDR1 and CDR2 (germline): SQVTM, ANQGSEA. CDR3 residues: CSGIRDRGETQYF. The CDR3 bases are TGCAGCGGGATCCGGGACAGGGGAGAGACCCAGTACTTC.

This chain uses TRBV10-2 with TRBJ2-7; D might be TRBD1 (6 bases). The CDR3 is made up of 13 amino acids. The V gene's germline CDR1 is WSHSY and CDR2 SAAADI. V was cut by 10 bases and J by 2 bases, with 15 bases left in between. DNA for the CDR3: TGCGCCACCCTCGACAGGTGGACCTACGAGCAGTACTTC. Translation gives CATLDRWTYEQYF.

This clone was counted a few times. This chain connects TRBV19 to TRBJ1-5; D is unclear. V was cut by 5 bases and J by 0 bases, with 11 bases left in between. This CDR3 region has 15 residues. Germline V gene data show CDR1 as LNHDA and CDR2 as SQIVND (reference sequence). Written as DNA, the CDR3 is TGTGCCAGTAGTCCCCGGAGTGATAGCAATCAGCCCCAGCATTTT. Its translation is CASSPRSDSNQPQHF. Full variable domain (missing parts from reference TRBV19 and TRBJ1-5): DGGITQSPKYLFRKEGQNVTLSCEQNLNHDAMYWYRQDPGQGLRLIYYSQIVNDFQKGDIAEGYSVSREKKESFPLTVTSAQKNPTAFYLCASSPRSDSNQPQHFGDGTRLSIL.

There are a few counts of this clone. This chain uses TRBV19 with TRBJ1-3, with D uncertain. This CDR3 is 14 amino acids long. Germline-derived CDR1 and CDR2 are LNHDA and SQIVND (reference sequence). Trimming took off 8 bases at V and 0 bases at J, with 11 bases between the two ends. The CDR3 protein is CASRLPSSGNTIYF. The CDR3 nucleotides are TGTGCCAGTCGCCTCCCGAGCTCTGGAAACACCATATATTTT.

Only one count was recorded for this clone. The chain uses TRBV6-1 and TRBJ1-2; weak D call: TRBD1 (6 bases). CDR3 length: 13 amino acids. Germline lookup yields CDR1 MNHNS and CDR2 SASEGT. V lost 6 bases to trimming and J lost 2 bases, with 10 bases between them. CDR3 loop: CASRAGQNYGYTF. The CDR3 nucleotides are TGTGCCAGCAGGGCCGGACAGAACTATGGCTACACCTTC.

The sample holds one count of this clone. The same CDR3 is also encoded by other DNA sequences in this sample. This chain uses TRBV28 with TRBJ2-7, with D unresolved. Trimming stripped 6 bases from V and 3 bases from J, with 6 bases between. This CDR3 spans 11 amino acids. Germline V gene data show CDR1 as MDHEN and CDR2 as SYDVKM. CDR3 sequence: CASRNNYEQYF. For the CDR3, the DNA is TGTGCCAGCAGAAACAACTACGAGCAGTACTTC.

The chain has TRBV7-9 and TRBJ1-2; TRBD1 is a possible D gene (5 bases). From germline, CDR1 is SEHNR and CDR2 FQNEAQ (reference sequence). V was pared by 2 bases and J by 6 bases, with 16 bases between. This CDR3 spans 15 amino acids. DNA for the CDR3: TGTGCCAGCAGCTTAAATCTAGGGACTGGAGATGGCTACACCTTC. Residues: CASSLNLGTGDGYTF.

V gene TRBV29-1 combines with J gene TRBJ2-7, with 8 bases lining up with TRBD2. The CDR3 has 12 residues. The germline CDR1 and CDR2 sequences are SQVTM and ANQGSEA. Trimming at V came to 7 bases and at J to 5 bases, leaving 7 bases not matched to a gene. Here the CDR3 reads CSAGTSTNEQYF. DNA for the CDR3: TGCAGCGCCGGGACTAGTACGAACGAGCAGTACTTC.

The rearrangement uses TRBV11-2 and TRBJ2-3; no clear D. Germline-derived CDR1 and CDR2 are SGHAT and FQNNGV. The ends were cut back, 7 bases at V and 0 bases at J, with 11 bases in the middle. This CDR3 region has 14 residues. CDR3 sequence: CASTSTSSTDTQYF. The CDR3 DNA is TGTGCCAGCACCTCCACCTCTAGCACAGATACGCAGTATTTT. Looking up the rest from reference TRBV11-2 and TRBJ2-3 gives the full variable domain: EAGVAQSPRYKIIEKRQSVAFWCNPISGHATLYWYQQILGQGPKLLIQFQNNGVVDDSQLPKDRFSAERLKGVDSTLKIQPAKLEDSAVYLCASTSTSSTDTQYFGPGTRLTVL.

V gene TRBV5-1 combines with J gene TRBJ1-4, with 8 bases identical to TRBD1. Germline V gives CDR1 SGHRS, CDR2 YFSETQ. V gave up 4 bases and J gave up 8 bases; unmatched junction bases: 7. This CDR3 comprises 14 residues. The CDR3 sequence: CASSPDRVREKLFF. The CDR3 nucleotides read TGCGCCAGCAGCCCGGACAGGGTTCGGGAAAAACTGTTTTTT.

The rearrangement uses TRBV28 and TRBJ2-1; no clear D. V lost 3 bases and J lost 1, with 10 bases in between. Germline lookup yields CDR1 MDHEN and CDR2 SYDVKM. The CDR3 is 15 residues long. As DNA, the CDR3 is TGTGCCAGCAGTTTTGGGCAAGGGTCCTACAATGAGCAGTTCTTC. This translates into CASSFGQGSYNEQFF. Full variable domain (outside the CDR3, taken from reference TRBV28 and TRBJ2-1): DVKVTQSSRYLVKRTGEKVFLECVQDMDHENMFWYRQDPGLGLRLIYFSYDVKMKEKGDIPEGYSVSREKKERFSLILESASTNQTSMYLCASSFGQGSYNEQFFGPGTRLTVL.

The V gene is TRBV2, the J gene TRBJ1-5; D perhaps matches TRBD1 (6 bases). The V end was cut by 4 bases, the J end by 0 bases, with 10 bases between. This CDR3 comprises 15 residues. Germline values: CDR1 SNHLY, CDR2 FYNNEI. CDR3 DNA sequence: TGTGCCAGCAGTGTAAGGGGGTATAGCAATCAGCCCCAGCATTTT. Residues: CASSVRGYSNQPQHF.

The rearrangement joins TRBV27 to TRBJ1-5; 8 positions agree with TRBD1. Germline loops: CDR1 MNHEY, CDR2 SMNVEV (reference sequence). The J segment lost 5 bases and the V segment lost 6 bases, leaving 3 bases of the junction unmatched. The CDR3 has 13 residues. CDR3 protein: CASRRTGYQPQHF. The CDR3 DNA follows: TGTGCCAGCAGGAGGACAGGGTATCAGCCCCAGCATTTT.

This sequence joins TRBV19 and TRBJ1-6, with D unclear. The ends were cut back, 3 bases at V and 7 bases at J, with 10 bases in the middle. This CDR3 region has 14 residues. Germline V gene lookup returns CDR1 LNHDA and CDR2 SQIVND (reference sequence). CDR3 in amino acids: CASSMDPKNSPLHF. The CDR3 coding sequence is TGTGCCAGTAGTATGGACCCTAAGAATTCACCCCTCCACTTT.

J is TRBJ2-3 and V is TRBV6-4, with D unclear. From germline, CDR1 is MRHNA and CDR2 SNTAGT. This CDR3 spans 13 amino acids. Trimming left V 3 bases short and J 5 bases short, with 9 bases between. CDR3 amino acids: CASSERVGDTQYF. The DNA of the CDR3 is TGTGCCAGCAGTGAAAGGGTTGGAGATACGCAGTATTTT.

The gene calls are TRBV5-1 and TRBJ2-7; tentative D call: TRBD2 (6 bases). CDR1 and CDR2 from the germline V gene are SGHRS and YFSETQ. Trimming pared 0 bases from V and 6 bases from J, leaving 16 bases between. CDR3 length: 15 residues. CDR3 residues: CASSLEGGSAAEQYF. The CDR3 nucleotides read TGCGCCAGCAGCTTGGAGGGAGGCTCGGCGGCCGAGCAGTACTTC.

V and J are TRBV5-1 and TRBJ2-2, with 8 nucleotides matching TRBD2. The CDR3 covers 16 residues. Trimming cost V 3 bases and J 4 bases; bases outside gene matches: 8. Germline CDR1 SGHRS, CDR2 YFSETQ. The CDR3 loop reads CASSSYPGLGTGELFF. CDR3 DNA: TGCGCCAGCAGCTCTTATCCGGGACTAGGCACCGGGGAGCTGTTTTTT.